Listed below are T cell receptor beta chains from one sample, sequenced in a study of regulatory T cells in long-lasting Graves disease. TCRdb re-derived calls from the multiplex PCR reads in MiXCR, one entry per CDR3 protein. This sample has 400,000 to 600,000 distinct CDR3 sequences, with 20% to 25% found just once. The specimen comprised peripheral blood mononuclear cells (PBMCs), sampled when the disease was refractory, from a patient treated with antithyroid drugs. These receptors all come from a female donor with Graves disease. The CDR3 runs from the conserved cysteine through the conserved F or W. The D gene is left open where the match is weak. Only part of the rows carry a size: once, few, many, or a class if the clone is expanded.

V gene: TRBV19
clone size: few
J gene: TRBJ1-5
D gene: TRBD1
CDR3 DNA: TGTGCCAGTAGTATTAGGACAGGAAAATATAGCAATCAGCCCCAGCATTTT
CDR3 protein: CASSIRTGKYSNQPQHF

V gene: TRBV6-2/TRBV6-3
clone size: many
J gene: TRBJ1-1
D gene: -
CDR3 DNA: TGTGCCAGCAGTTACGGGCAGGGACTGAACACTGAAGCTTTCTTT
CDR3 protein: CASSYGQGLNTEAFF

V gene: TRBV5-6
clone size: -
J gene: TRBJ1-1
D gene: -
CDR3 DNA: TGTGCCAGCAGCCCCCTTAGGGGGGTGCCCACTGAAGCTTTCTTT
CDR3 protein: CASSPLRGVPTEAFF

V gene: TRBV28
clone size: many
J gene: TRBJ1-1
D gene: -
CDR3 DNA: TGTGCCAGCAGTTTATGGAGAAAGAACACTGAAGCTTTCTTT
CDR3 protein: CASSLWRKNTEAFF

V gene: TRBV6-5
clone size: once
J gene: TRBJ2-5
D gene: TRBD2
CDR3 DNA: TGTGCCAGCAGTTCACTAGCGGGAGGGACTATGGAGACCCAGTACTTC
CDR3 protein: CASSSLAGGTMETQYF

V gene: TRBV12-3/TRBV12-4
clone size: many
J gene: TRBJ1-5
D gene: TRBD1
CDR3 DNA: TGTGCCAGCAGTTCCAGAGCAGGGGGAGGTGACAATCAGCCCCAGCATTTT
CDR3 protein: CASSSRAGGGDNQPQHF

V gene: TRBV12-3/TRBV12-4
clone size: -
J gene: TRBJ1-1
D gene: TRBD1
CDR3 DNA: TGTGCCAGCAGTAAGGAACAGGGGGCTTTGGACACTGAAGCTTTCTTT
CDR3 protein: CASSKEQGALDTEAFF

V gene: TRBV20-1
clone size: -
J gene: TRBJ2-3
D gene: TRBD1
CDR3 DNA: TGCAGTGCCCCACAGAGAGACAGGGGGTCAGATACGCAGTATTTT
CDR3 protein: CSAPQRDRGSDTQYF

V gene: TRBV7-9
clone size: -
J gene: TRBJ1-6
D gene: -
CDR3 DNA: TGTGCCAGCAGCTTAGGCGGCAGCTCACCCCTCCACTTT
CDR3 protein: CASSLGGSSPLHF

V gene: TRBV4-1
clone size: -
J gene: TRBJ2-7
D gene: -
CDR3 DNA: TGCGCCAGCAGCCAAGATGAACAGGGGAGGGAGCAGTACTTC
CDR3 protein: CASSQDEQGREQYF

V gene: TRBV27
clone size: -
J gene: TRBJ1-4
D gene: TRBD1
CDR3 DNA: TGTGCCAGCAGTCCATGGACACCAACAGGGGGGGGTTTTGAAAAACTGTTTTTT
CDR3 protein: CASSPWTPTGGGFEKLFF

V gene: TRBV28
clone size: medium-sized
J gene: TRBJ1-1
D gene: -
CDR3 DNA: TGTGCCAGCAGTTTACTCAGAAACACTGAAGCTTTCTTT
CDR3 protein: CASSLLRNTEAFF

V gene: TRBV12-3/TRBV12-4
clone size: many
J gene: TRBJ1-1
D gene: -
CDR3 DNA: TGTGCCAGCAGTTTTCGCCTCGGGGTGGGGGACACTGAAGCTTTCTTT
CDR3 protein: CASSFRLGVGDTEAFF

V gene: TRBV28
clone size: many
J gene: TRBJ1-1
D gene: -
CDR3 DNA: TGTGCCAGCAGTTTTTCCCTTGAAGCTTTCTTT
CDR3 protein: CASSFSLEAFF

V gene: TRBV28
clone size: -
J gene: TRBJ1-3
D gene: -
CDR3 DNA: TGTGCCAGCAGTTCTGGGACGGAAATCTCTGGAAACACCATATATTTT
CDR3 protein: CASSSGTEISGNTIYF

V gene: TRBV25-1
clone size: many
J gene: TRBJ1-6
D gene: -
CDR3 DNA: TGTGCCAGCAGTGACCCTAGATCTAATTCACCCCTCCACTTT
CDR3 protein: CASSDPRSNSPLHF

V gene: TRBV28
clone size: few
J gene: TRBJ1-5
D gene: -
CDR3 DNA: TGTGCCAGCAGAACGGACCCGGGCAATCAGCCCCAGCATTTT
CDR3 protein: CASRTDPGNQPQHF

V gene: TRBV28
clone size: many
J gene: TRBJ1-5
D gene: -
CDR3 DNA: TGTGCCAGCAGCCCGGGCTTAAAGGGGGGTCAGCCCCAGCATTTT
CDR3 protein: CASSPGLKGGQPQHF

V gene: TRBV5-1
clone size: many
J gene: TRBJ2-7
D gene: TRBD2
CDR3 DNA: TGCGCCAGCAGCTTTGGGGGTGCGGGAGCGCGGGTCGAGCAGTACTTC
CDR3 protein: CASSFGGAGARVEQYF

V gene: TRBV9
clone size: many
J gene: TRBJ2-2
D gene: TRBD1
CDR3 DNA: TGTGCCAGCAGCGTAGGACAGGGGGCGAACACCGGGGAGCTGTTTTTT
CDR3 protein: CASSVGQGANTGELFF

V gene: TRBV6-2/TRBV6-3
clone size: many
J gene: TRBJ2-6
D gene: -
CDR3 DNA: TGTGCCAGCAGTTACGCGTGGAGCGGGGCCAACGTCCTGACTTTC
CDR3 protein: CASSYAWSGANVLTF

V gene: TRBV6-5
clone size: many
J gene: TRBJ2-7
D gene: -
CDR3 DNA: TGTGCCAGCAGTTACTCAGGGATCTCCTACGAGCAGTACTTC
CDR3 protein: CASSYSGISYEQYF

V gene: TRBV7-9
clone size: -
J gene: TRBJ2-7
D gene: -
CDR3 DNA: TGTGCCAGCAGCCCCTCTAGAGGCCCACGAAGCGAGCAGTACTTC
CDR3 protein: CASSPSRGPRSEQYF

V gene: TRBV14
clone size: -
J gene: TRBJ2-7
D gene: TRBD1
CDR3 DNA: TGTGCCAGCAGCCACCTTCCGGGACAGGGGTACGAGCAGTACTTC
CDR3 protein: CASSHLPGQGYEQYF

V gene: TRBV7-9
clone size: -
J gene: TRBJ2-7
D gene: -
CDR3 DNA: TGTGCCAGCAGATTAGACGGAAACTACGAGCAGTACTTC
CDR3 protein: CASRLDGNYEQYF

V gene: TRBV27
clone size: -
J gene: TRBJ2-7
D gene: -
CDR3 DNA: TGTGCCAGCAGTTTATCGTACGGGGGCAAGTACGAGCAGTACTTC
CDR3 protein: CASSLSYGGKYEQYF

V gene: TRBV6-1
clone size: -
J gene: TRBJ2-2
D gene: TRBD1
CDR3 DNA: TGTGCCAGCAGGGCCAACCCGACAGGGAGGAACACCGGGGAGCTGTTTTTT
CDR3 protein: CASRANPTGRNTGELFF

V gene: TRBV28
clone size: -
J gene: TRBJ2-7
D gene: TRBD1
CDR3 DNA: TGTGCCAGCACCCACCACCTTGGGACAGGGGGAAACTACTACGAGCAGTACTTC
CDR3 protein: CASTHHLGTGGNYYEQYF

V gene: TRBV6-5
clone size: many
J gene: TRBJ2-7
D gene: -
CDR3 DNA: TGTGCCAGCAGTTACCCCGAACGTGGCTCGCAGTACGAGCAGTACTTC
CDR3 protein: CASSYPERGSQYEQYF

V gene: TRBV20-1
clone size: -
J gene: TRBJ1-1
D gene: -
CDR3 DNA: TGCAGTGCTAAAGGGGGCACTGAAGCTTTCTTT
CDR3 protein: CSAKGGTEAFF

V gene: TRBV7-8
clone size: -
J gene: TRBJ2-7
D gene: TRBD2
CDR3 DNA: TGTGCCAGCAGCTCTCCGGGACTAGACGATGTAGAGCAGTACTTC
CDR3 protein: CASSSPGLDDVEQYF

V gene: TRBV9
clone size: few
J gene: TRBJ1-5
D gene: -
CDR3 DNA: TGTGCCAGCAGCGTAGGGGATGGCAATCAGCCCCAGCATTTT
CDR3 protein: CASSVGDGNQPQHF

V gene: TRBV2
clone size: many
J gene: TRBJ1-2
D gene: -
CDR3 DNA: TGTGCCAGCAGTGAATCCGGTTACGGCTACACCTTC
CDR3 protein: CASSESGYGYTF

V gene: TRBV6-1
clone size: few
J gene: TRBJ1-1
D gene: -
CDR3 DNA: TGTGCCAGCAGTGAAAACCTCTCCGGGGATTTGAGGAACACTGAAGCTTTCTTT
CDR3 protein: CASSENLSGDLRNTEAFF

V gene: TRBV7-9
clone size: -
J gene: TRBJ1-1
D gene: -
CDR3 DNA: TGTGCCAGCAGCTTAGAACAGGGCTACACTGAAGCTTTCTTT
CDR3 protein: CASSLEQGYTEAFF

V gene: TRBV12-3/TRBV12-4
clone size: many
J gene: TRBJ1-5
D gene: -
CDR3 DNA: TGTGCCAGCAGTTTACCGACTTGGGATCAGCCCCAGCATTTT
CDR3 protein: CASSLPTWDQPQHF

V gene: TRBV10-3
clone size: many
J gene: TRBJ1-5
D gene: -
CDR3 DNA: TGTGCCATCAGTGTTGAATTTGACAATCAGCCCCAGCATTTT
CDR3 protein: CAISVEFDNQPQHF

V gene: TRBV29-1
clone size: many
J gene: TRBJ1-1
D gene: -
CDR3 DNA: TGCAGCGCGGACGGGGTTAACACTGAAGCTTTCTTT
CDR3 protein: CSADGVNTEAFF

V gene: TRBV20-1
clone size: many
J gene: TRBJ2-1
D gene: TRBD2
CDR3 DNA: TGCAGTGCTAGTGTTATGGCGGGGGGGTCCTACAATGAGCAGTTCTTC
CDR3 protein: CSASVMAGGSYNEQFF

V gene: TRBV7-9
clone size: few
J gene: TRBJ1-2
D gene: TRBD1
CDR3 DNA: TGTGCCAGCAGCCCACCCCAGGGGGGAAATGGCTACACCTTC
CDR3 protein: CASSPPQGGNGYTF

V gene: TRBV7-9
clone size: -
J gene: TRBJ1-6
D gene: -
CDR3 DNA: TGTGCCAGCAGCTTAGACGGGTTAAGTGTTTCACCCCTCCACTTT
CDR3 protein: CASSLDGLSVSPLHF

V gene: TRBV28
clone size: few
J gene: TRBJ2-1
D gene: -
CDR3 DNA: TGTGCCAGCAGTTTAGCGGAAAAGGACAATGAGCAGTTCTTC
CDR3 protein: CASSLAEKDNEQFF